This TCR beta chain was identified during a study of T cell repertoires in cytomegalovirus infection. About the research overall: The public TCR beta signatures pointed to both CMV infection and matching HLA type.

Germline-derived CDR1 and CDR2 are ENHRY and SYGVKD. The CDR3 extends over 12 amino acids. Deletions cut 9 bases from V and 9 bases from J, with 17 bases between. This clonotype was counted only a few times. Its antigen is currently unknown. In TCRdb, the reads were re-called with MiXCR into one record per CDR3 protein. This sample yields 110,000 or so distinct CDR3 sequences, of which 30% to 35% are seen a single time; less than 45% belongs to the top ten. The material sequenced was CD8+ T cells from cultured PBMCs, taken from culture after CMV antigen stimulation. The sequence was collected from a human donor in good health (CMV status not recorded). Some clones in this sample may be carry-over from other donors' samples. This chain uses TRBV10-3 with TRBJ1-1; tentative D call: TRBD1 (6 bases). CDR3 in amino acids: CAISGHREKAFF. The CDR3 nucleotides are TGTGCCATTTCGGGCCACAGGGAGAAAGCTTTCTTT.